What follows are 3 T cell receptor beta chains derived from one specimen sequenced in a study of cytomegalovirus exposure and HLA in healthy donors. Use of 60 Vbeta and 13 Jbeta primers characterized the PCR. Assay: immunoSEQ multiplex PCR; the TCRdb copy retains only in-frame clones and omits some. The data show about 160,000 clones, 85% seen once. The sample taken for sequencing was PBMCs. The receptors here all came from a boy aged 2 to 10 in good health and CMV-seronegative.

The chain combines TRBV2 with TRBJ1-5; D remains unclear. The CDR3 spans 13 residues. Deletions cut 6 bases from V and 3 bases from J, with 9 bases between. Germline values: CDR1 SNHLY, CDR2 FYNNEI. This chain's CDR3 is CASRRSNNQPQHF. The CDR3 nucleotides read TGTGCCAGCAGAAGGAGCAACAATCAGCCCCAGCATTTT. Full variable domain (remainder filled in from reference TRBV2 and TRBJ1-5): EPEVTQTPSHQVTQMGQEVILRCVPISNHLYFYWYRQILGQKVEFLVSFYNNEISEKSEIFDDQFSVERPDGSNFTLKIRSTKLEDSAMYFCASRRSNNQPQHFGDGTRLSIL.

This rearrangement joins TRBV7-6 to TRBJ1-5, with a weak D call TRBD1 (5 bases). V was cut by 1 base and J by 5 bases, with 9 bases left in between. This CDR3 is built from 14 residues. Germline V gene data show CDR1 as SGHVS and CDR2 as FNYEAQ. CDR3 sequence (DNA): TGTGCCAGCAGCTTAGGACCGGGGGATCAGCCCCAGCATTTT. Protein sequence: CASSLGPGDQPQHF.

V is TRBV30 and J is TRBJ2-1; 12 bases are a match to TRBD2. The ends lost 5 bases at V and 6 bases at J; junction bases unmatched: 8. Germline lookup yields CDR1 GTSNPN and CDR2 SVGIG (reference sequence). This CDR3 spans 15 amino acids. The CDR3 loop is CAWAGGLAGTNEQFF. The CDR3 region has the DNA TGTGCCTGGGCGGGGGGACTAGCGGGCACCAATGAGCAGTTCTTC.